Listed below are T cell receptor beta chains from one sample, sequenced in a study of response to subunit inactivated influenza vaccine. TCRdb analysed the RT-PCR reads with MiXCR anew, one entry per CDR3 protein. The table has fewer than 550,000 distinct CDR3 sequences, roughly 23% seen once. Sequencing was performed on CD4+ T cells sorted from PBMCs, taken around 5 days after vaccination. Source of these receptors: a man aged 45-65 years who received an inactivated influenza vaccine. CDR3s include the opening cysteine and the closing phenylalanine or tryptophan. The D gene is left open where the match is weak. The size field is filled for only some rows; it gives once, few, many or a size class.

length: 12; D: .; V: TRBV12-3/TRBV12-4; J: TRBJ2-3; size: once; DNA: TGTGCCACCACAGGGTACTACAGTACGCAGTATTTT; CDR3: CATTGYYSTQYF
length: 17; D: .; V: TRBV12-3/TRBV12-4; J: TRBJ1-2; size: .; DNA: TGTGCCAGCAGTTTAGCGGTTTCGGGGGGTACCCACGTTGGCTACACCTTC; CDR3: CASSLAVSGGTHVGYTF
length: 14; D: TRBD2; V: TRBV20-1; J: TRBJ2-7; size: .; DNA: TGCAGTGCTAGAGATGCGGGAGGTGTCCACGAGCAGTACTTC; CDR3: CSARDAGGVHEQYF
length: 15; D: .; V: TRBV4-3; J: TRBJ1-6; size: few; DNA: TGCGCCAGCAGCCAAAAAGGGAAAAGTAATTCACCCCTCCACTTT; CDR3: CASSQKGKSNSPLHF
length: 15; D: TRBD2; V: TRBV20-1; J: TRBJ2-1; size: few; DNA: TGCAGTGCCACCTCTTTAACGGGGGGGCGCAATGAGCAGTTCTTC; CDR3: CSATSLTGGRNEQFF
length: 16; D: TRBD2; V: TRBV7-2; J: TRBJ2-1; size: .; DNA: TGTGCCAGCAGCCGCAGACTAGCGGGACGGCTCAATGAGCAGTTCTTC; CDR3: CASSRRLAGRLNEQFF
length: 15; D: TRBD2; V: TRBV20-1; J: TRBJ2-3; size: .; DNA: TGCAGTGCTGGCCCTAGCGGCCGTTACACAGATACGCAGTATTTT; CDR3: CSAGPSGRYTDTQYF
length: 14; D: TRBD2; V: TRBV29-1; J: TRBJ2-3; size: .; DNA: TGCAGCGGGCAAACTAGCGGAAGCACAGATACGCAGTATTTT; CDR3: CSGQTSGSTDTQYF
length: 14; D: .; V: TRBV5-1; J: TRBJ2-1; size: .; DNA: TGCGCCAGCAGCTTCCAGGGGGGATCCAATGAGCAGTTCTTC; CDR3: CASSFQGGSNEQFF
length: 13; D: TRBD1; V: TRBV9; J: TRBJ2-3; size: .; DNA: TGTGCCAGCAGCGTAGCTACAGGGGGCACGCAGTATTTT; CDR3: CASSVATGGTQYF
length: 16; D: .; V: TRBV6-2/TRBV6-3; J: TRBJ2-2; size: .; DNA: TGTGCCAGCAGCTGGGTTATGGCGGTAAACACCGGGGAGCTGTTTTTT; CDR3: CASSWVMAVNTGELFF
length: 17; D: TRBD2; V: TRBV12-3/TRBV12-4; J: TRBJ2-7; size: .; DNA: TGTGCCAGCAGTTTAATCCCGTTAGCGGGAGAAACCTACGAGCAGTACTTC; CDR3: CASSLIPLAGETYEQYF
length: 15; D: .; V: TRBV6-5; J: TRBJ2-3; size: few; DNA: TGTGCCAGCAGTTACCAAAGGACTAGCACAGATACGCAGTATTTT; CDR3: CASSYQRTSTDTQYF
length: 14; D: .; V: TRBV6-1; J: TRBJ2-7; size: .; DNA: TGTGCCAGCAGAAGGGACACGGACTCCTACGAGCAGTACTTC; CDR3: CASRRDTDSYEQYF
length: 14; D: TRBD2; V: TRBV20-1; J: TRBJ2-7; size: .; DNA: TGCAGTGCTAGAGATCGTAGCGGGAGGTACGAGCAGTACTTC; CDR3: CSARDRSGRYEQYF
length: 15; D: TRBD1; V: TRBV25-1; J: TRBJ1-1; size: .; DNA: TGTGCCAGCAGTGAAGGTCTCAGGGGGCGCCCTGAAGCTTTCTTT; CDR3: CASSEGLRGRPEAFF
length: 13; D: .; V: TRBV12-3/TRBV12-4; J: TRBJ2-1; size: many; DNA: TGTGCCAGCAGTTTAGACCACGGCAATGAGCAGTTCTTC; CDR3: CASSLDHGNEQFF
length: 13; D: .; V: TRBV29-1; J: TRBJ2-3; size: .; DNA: TGCAGCGTGCGGACGGGCCTCGAGGGAGCGCAGTATTTT; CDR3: CSVRTGLEGAQYF
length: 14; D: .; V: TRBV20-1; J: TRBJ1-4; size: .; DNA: TGCAGTGCTAGAAAGGGGGCAACTAATGAAAAACTGTTTTTT; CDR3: CSARKGATNEKLFF
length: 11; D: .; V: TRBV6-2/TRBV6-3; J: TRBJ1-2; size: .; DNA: TGTGCCAGCACTAGGGGTTCTGGCTACACCTTC; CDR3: CASTRGSGYTF
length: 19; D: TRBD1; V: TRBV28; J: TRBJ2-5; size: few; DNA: TGTGCCAGCAGTTCTCCCCCTTACTCCGACGACAGGGGGAAAGAGACCCAGTACTTC; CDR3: CASSSPPYSDDRGKETQYF
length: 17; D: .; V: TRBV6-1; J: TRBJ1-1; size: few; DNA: TGTGCCAGCAGCCCACTTATGGGAGCGGTAGCGTCAACTGAAGCTTTCTTT; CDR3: CASSPLMGAVASTEAFF
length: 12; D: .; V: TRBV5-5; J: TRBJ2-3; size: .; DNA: TGTGCCAGCAGCTTCGGACGCGCAACGCAGTATTTT; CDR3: CASSFGRATQYF
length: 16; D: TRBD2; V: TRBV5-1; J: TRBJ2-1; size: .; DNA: TGCGCCAGCAGCTCCATCGGACTAGGCTCCTACAATGAGCAGTTCTTC; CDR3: CASSSIGLGSYNEQFF